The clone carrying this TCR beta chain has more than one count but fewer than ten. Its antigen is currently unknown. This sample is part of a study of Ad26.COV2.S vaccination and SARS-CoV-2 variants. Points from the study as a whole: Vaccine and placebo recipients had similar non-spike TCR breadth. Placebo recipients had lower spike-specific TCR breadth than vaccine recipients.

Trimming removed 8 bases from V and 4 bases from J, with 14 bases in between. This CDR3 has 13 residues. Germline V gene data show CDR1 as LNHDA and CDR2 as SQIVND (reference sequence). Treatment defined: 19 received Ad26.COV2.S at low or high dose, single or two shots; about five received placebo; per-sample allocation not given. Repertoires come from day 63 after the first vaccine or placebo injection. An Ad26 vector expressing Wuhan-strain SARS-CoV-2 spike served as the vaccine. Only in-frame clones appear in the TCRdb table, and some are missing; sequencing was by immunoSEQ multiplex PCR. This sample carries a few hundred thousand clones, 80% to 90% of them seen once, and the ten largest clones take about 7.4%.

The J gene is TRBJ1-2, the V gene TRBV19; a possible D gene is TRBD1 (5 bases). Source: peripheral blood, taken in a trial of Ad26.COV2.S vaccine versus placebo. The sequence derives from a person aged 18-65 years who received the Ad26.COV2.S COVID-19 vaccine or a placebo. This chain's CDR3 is CASSPQGPYGYTF. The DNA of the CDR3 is TGTGCCAGTTCTCCCCAGGGTCCCTATGGCTACACCTTC.